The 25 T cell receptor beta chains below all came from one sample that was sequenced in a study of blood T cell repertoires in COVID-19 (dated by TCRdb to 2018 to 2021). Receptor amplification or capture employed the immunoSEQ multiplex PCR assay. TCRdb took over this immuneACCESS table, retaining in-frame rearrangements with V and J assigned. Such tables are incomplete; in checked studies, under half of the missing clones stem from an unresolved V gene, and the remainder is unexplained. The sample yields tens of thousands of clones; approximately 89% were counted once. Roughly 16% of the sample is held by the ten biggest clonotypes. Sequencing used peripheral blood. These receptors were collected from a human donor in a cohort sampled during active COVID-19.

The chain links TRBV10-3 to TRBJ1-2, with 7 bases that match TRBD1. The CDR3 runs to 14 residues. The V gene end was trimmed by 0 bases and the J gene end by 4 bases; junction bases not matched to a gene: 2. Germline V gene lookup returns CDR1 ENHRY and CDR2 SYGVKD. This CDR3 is CAISESTGAYGYTF. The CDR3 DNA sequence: TGTGCCATCAGTGAGTCTACAGGGGCCTATGGCTACACCTTC.

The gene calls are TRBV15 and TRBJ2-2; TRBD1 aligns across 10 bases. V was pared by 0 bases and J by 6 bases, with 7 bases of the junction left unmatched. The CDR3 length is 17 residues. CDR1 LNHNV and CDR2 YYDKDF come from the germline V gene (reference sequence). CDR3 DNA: TGTGCCACCAGCAGAGATCCGGGACAGGGGTATTCCGGGGAGCTGTTTTTT. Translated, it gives CATSRDPGQGYSGELFF.

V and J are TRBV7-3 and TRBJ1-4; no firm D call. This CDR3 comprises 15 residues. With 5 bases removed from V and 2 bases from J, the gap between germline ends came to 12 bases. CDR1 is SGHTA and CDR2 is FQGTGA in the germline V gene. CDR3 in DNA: TGTGCCAGCAGCCTTAATACGGGGACTAATGAAAAACTGTTTTTT. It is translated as CASSLNTGTNEKLFF.

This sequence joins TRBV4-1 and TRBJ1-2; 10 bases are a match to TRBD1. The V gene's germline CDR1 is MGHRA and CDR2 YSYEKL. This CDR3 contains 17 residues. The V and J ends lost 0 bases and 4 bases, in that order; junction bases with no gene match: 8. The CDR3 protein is CASSQDSGTGDIYGYTF. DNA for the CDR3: TGCGCCAGCAGCCAAGATAGTGGGACAGGGGACATCTATGGCTACACCTTC.

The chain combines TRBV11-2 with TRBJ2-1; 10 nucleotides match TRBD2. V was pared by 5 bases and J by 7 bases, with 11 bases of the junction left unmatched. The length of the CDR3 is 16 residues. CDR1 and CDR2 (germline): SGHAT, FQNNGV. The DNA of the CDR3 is TGTGCCAGCAGCCGCCGGGGCCTAGCGGGAGTTAATGAGCAGTTCTTC. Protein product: CASSRRGLAGVNEQFF.

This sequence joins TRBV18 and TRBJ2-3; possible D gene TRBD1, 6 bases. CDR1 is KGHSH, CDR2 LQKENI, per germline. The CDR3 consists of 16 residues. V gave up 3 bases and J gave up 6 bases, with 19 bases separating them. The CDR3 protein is CASSPGFLQGGDTQYF. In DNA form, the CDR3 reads TGTGCCAGCTCACCGGGCTTTCTACAGGGTGGCGATACGCAGTATTTT.

DNA of the CDR3: TGTGCCAGCAGTGGGACAGCTCCCTCCTACGAGCAGTACTTC. This sequence encodes CASSGTAPSYEQYF. The chain joins TRBV6-2 or TRBV6-3 to TRBJ2-7, with 7 bases lining up with TRBD1. Germline assignment: CDR1 MNHEY and CDR2 SVGEGT. V lost 5 bases and J lost 0; bases outside the gene matches: 4. This CDR3 is 14 amino acids long.

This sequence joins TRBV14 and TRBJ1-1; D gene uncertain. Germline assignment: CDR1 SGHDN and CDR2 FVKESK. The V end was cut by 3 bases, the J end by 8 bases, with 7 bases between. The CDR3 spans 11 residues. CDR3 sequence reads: CASSQGIEAFF. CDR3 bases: TGTGCCAGCAGCCAGGGCATCGAAGCTTTCTTT. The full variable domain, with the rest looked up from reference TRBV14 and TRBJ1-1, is EAGVTQFPSHSVIEKGQTVTLRCDPISGHDNLYWYRRVMGKEIKFLLHFVKESKQDESGMPNNRFLAERTGGTYSTLKVQPAELEDSGVYFCASSQGIEAFFGQGTRLTVV.

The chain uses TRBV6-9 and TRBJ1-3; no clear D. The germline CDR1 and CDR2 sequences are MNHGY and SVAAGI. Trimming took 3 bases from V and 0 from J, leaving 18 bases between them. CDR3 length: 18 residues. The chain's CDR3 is CASSYPPDIRYSGNTIYF. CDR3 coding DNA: TGTGCCAGCAGTTACCCCCCTGACATTCGTTACTCTGGAAACACCATATATTTT.

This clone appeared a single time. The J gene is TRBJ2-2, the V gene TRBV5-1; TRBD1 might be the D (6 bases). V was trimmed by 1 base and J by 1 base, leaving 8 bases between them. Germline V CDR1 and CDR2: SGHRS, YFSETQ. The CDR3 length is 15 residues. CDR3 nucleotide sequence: TGCGCCAGCAGCTTGATGACAGGGAACACCGGGGAGCTGTTTTTT. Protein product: CASSLMTGNTGELFF.

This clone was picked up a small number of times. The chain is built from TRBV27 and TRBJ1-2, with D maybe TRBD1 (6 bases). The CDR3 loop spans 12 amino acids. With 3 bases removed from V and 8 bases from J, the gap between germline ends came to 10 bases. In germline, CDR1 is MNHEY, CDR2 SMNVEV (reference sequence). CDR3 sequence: CASSFEGGGYTF. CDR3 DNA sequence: TGTGCCAGCAGTTTTGAAGGGGGAGGCTACACCTTC.

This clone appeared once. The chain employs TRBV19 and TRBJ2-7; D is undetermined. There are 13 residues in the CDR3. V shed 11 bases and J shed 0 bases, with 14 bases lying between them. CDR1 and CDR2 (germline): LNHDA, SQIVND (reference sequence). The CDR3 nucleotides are TGTGCCCCACCTTCATTGAGCTCCTACGAGCAGTACTTC. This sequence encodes CAPPSLSSYEQYF.

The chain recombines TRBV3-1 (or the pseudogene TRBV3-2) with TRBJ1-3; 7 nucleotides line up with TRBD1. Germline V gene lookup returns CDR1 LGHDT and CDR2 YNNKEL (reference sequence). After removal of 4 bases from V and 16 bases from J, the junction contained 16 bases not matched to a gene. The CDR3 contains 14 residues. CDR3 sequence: CASSLRTGMSFRYF. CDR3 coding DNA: TGTGCCAGCAGCCTCCGGACAGGCATGTCTTTTCGGTATTTT.

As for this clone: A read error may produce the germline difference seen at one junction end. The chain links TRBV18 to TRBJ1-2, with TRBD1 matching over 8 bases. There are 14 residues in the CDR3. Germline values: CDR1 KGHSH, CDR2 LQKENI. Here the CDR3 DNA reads TGTGCCAGCTCACCGAACAGGGGGGACTATGACTACACCTTC. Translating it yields CASSPNRGDYDYTF.

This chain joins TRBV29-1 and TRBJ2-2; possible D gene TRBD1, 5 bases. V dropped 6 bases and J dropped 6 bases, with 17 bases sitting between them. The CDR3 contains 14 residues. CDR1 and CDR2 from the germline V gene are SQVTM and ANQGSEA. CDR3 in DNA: TGCAGCGTCGAGGCAGGGCTAAGTTCCGGGGAGCTGTTTTTT. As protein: CSVEAGLSSGELFF.

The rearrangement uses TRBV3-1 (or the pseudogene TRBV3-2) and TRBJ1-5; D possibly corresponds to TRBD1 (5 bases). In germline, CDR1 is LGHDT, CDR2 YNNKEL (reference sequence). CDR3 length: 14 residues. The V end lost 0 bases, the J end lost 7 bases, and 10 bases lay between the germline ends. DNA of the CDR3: TGTGCCAGCAGCCAAGAGGGGGGGAGGCAGCCCCAGCATTTT. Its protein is CASSQEGGRQPQHF.

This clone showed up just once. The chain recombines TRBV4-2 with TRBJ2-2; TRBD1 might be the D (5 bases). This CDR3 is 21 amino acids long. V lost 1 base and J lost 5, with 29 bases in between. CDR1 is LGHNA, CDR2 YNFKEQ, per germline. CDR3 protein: CASSQAVGALTSGRTTGELFF. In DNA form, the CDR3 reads TGTGCCAGCAGCCAAGCGGTTGGGGCTCTTACTTCAGGCCGAACTACCGGGGAGCTGTTTTTT.

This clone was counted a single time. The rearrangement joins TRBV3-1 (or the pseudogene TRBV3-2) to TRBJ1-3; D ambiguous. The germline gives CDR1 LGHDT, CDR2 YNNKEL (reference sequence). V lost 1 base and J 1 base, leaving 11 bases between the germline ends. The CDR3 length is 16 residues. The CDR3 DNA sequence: TGTGCCAGCAGCCAAGGCGGCCGATATTCTGGAAACACCATATATTTT. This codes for CASSQGGRYSGNTIYF.

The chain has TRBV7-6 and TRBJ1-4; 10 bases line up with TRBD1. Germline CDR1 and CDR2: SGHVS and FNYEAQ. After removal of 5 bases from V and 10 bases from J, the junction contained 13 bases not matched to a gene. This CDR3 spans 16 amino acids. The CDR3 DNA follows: TGTGCCAGCAGCCCACCTCCGGGACAGGGGCAAGGAAAACTGTTTTTT. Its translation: CASSPPPGQGQGKLFF.

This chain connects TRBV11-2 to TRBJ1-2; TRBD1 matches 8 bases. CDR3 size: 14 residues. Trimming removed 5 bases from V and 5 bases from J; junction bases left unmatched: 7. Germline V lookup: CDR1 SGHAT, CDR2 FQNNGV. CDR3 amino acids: CASSQGTGGYGYTF. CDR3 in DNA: TGTGCCAGCAGCCAAGGGACAGGAGGGTATGGCTACACCTTC.

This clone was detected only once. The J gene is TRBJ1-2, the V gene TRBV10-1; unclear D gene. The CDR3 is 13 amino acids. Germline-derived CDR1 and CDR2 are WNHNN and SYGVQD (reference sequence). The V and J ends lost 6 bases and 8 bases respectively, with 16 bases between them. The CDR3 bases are TGCGCCAGCAGCCCCCCAGGCAGAAGGGGCTACACCTTC. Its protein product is CASSPPGRRGYTF.

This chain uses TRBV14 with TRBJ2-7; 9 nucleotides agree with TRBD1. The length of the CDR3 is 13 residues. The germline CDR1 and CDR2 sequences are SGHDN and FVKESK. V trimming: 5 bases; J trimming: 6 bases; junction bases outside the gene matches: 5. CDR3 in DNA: TGTGCCAGCAGCAAGGGACAGGGCGGCGAGCAGTACTTC. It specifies CASSKGQGGEQYF.

The CDR3 DNA sequence: TGCGCCAGCAGCTTGGAGGGGACTAGTTACAATGAGCAGTTCTTC. Translation: CASSLEGTSYNEQFF. The V gene is TRBV5-1, the J gene TRBJ2-1, with 8 bases identical to TRBD2. V lost 0 bases and J lost 4; bases outside the gene matches: 3. This CDR3 comprises 15 residues. Germline loops: CDR1 SGHRS, CDR2 YFSETQ. The full variable domain, completed using reference TRBV5-1 and TRBJ2-1, is KAGVTQTPRYLIKTRGQQVTLSCSPISGHRSVSWYQQTPGQGLQFLFEYFSETQRNKGNFPGRFSGRQFSNSRSEMNVSTLELGDSALYLCASSLEGTSYNEQFFGPGTRLTVL.

The CDR3 sequence: CATSEEGYGETQYF. The CDR3, as DNA: TGTGCCACCAGTGAAGAGGGTTACGGGGAGACCCAGTACTTC. The rearrangement uses TRBV24-1 and TRBJ2-5; perhaps TRBD2 as D (5 bases). There are 14 residues in the CDR3. CDR1 is KGHDR and CDR2 is SFDVKD in the germline V gene. The V end lost 4 bases, the J end lost 5 bases, and 13 bases lay between the germline ends.

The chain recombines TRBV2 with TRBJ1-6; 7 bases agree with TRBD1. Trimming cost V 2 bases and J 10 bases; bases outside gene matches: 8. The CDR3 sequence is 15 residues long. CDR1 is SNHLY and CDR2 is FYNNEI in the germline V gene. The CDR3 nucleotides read TGTGCCAGCAGTGAACAGGGGGGTCCGAGATCACCCCTCCACTTT. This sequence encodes CASSEQGGPRSPLHF.